These 27 T cell receptor beta chains were sequenced from one sample in a study of blood T cell repertoires in COVID-19. The protocol was immunoSEQ multiplex PCR, while the TCRdb copy is restricted to in-frame clones and leaves out a portion. The table has 200,000 to 250,000 clones, nearly 90% seen once; the top ten hold about 12%. Sequences were obtained from peripheral blood. The source is a woman between 18 and 29 years old who had recovered from COVID-19.

The V gene is TRBV25-1, the J gene TRBJ2-7; 14 nucleotides line up with TRBD2. Germline CDR1 MGHDK, CDR2 SYGVNS. The J segment lost 1 base and the V segment lost 3 bases, leaving 2 bases of the junction unmatched. There are 16 residues in the CDR3. The CDR3 bases are TGTGCCAGCAGTGAGGGGACTAGCGGGAGTTCCTACGAGCAGTACTTC. Protein: CASSEGTSGSSYEQYF.

This chain connects TRBV28 to TRBJ1-5; D is ambiguous. From germline, CDR1 is MDHEN and CDR2 SYDVKM. Trimming left V 7 bases short and J 3 bases short, with 13 bases between. The CDR3 length is 14 residues. The CDR3 spells CASISYGDNQPQHF. DNA of the CDR3: TGTGCCAGCATTAGTTACGGGGACAATCAGCCCCAGCATTTT.

The chain carries TRBV18 and TRBJ2-7; 9 nucleotides match TRBD2. The length of the CDR3 is 17 residues. V dropped 2 bases and J dropped 0; count of bases not matched to a gene: 8. Germline V gene sequence: CDR1 KGHSH, CDR2 LQKENI. The chain's CDR3 is CASSPFVLAGGSYEQYF. The CDR3 DNA reads TGTGCCAGCTCACCATTTGTACTAGCGGGCGGCTCCTACGAGCAGTACTTC. The full variable domain, its missing parts supplied by reference TRBV18 and TRBJ2-7, is NAGVMQNPRHLVRRRGQEARLRCSPMKGHSHVYWYRQLPEEGLKFMVYLQKENIIDESGMPKERFSAEFPKEGPSILRIQQVVRGDSAAYFCASSPFVLAGGSYEQYFGPGTRLTVT.

In its sample, this clone was seen once. The gene calls are TRBV9 and TRBJ2-1; TRBD1 aligns across 7 bases. Germline assignment: CDR1 SGDLS and CDR2 YYNGEE. The ends lost 0 bases at V and 2 bases at J; junction bases unmatched: 5. The CDR3 extends over 16 amino acids. CDR3 sequence: CASSVAPDRAYNEQFF. The CDR3 nucleotides are TGTGCCAGCAGCGTAGCCCCCGACAGGGCCTACAATGAGCAGTTCTTC.

The genes are TRBV3-1 (or the pseudogene TRBV3-2) and TRBJ2-1, with no clear D. The ends were cut back, 1 base at V and 2 bases at J, with 6 bases in the middle. The CDR3 is made up of 14 amino acids. Germline CDR1 LGHDT, CDR2 YNNKEL (reference sequence). CDR3 DNA: TGTGCCAGCAGCCAAGGGGCTCCCTACAATGAGCAGTTCTTC. Amino acids: CASSQGAPYNEQFF.

The chain carries TRBV4-3 and TRBJ2-7; a weak D match, TRBD2 (6 bases). V lost 0 bases and J lost 5, with 20 bases in between. The germline V gene has CDR1 LGHNA and CDR2 YSLEER. The CDR3 runs to 17 residues. CDR3: CASSQDHRDLPGDEQYF. The CDR3 DNA sequence: TGCGCCAGCAGCCAAGATCACCGGGACTTGCCAGGCGACGAGCAGTACTTC.

This clone occurred a few times. The chain uses TRBV6-5 and TRBJ2-7; 10 bases align to TRBD2. J lost 5 bases, V lost 2 bases, and 6 bases had no gene match. Looked up from germline, CDR1 is MNHEY and CDR2 is SVGAGI. The CDR3 loop spans 15 amino acids. In DNA form, the CDR3 reads TGTGCCAGCAGTTACGCTAGCGGGAGCTCTCACGAGCAGTACTTC. Its protein is CASSYASGSSHEQYF.

This rearrangement joins TRBV3-1 (or the pseudogene TRBV3-2) to TRBJ2-5, with 10 bases lining up with TRBD2. Per germline, CDR1 LGHDT and CDR2 YNNKEL (reference sequence). The CDR3 totals 16 residues. Losses at the gene ends were 3 bases for V and 4 bases for J; bases not matched to a gene: 8. The CDR3 sequence is CASSHFTSGIRETQYF. DNA for the CDR3: TGTGCCAGCAGCCACTTCACTAGCGGGATTAGAGAGACCCAGTACTTC.

The CDR3 is CASSPLDNHNEQFF. CDR3 coding DNA: TGTGCCAGCAGCCCCTTGGACAACCACAATGAGCAGTTCTTC. V gene TRBV7-9 combines with J gene TRBJ2-1; D may be TRBD1 (5 bases). The CDR3 is 14 residues long. V was trimmed by 5 bases and J by 5 bases, leaving 13 bases between them. CDR1 SEHNR and CDR2 FQNEAQ come from the germline V gene (reference sequence).

The chain uses TRBV9 and TRBJ2-3; 10 positions agree with TRBD2. V shed 3 bases and J 6 bases; nucleotides not matched to a gene: 10. The CDR3 is made up of 16 amino acids. Germline V gene data show CDR1 as SGDLS and CDR2 as YYNGEE. CDR3 loop: CASSARTSGSMDTQYF. CDR3 sequence (DNA): TGTGCCAGCAGCGCCCGGACTAGCGGATCCATGGATACGCAGTATTTT. Full variable domain (rest looked up from reference TRBV9 and TRBJ2-3): DSGVTQTPKHLITATGQRVTLRCSPRSGDLSVYWYQQSLDQGLQFLIQYYNGEERAKGNILERFSAQQFPDLHSELNLSSLELGDSALYFCASSARTSGSMDTQYFGPGTRLTVL.

The J gene is TRBJ1-1, the V gene TRBV6-4; no reliable D call. CDR1 is MRHNA, CDR2 SNTAGT, per germline. Trimming left V 6 bases short and J 1 base short, with 12 bases between. There are 14 residues in the CDR3. The CDR3 spells CASRATQTNTEAFF. CDR3 DNA sequence: TGTGCCAGCAGAGCCACTCAAACGAACACTGAAGCTTTCTTT.

This chain's CDR3 is CSGATGSLYEQYF. For the CDR3, the DNA is TGCAGCGGTGCTACCGGGAGTCTCTACGAGCAGTACTTC. V and J are TRBV29-1 and TRBJ2-7; D perhaps matches TRBD2 (6 bases). The CDR3 is made up of 13 amino acids. V gave up 7 bases and J gave up 3 bases, with 16 bases separating them. CDR1 is SQVTM, CDR2 ANQGSEA, per germline.

This clone was observed once. The V gene is TRBV5-6, the J gene TRBJ2-7; D is uncertain. Germline CDR1 and CDR2: SGHDT and YYEEEE. The CDR3 length is 12 residues. Trimming pared 4 bases from V and 6 bases from J, leaving 11 bases between. CDR3 region: CASSPSGAEQYF. The CDR3 DNA reads as TGTGCCAGCAGCCCATCCGGAGCCGAGCAGTACTTC.

This clone occurred once. J is TRBJ2-3 and V is TRBV11-2; D gene unclear. Deletions cut 5 bases from V and 6 bases from J, with 15 bases between. The length of the CDR3 is 14 residues. Germline V gene data show CDR1 as SGHAT and CDR2 as FQNNGV. CDR3 amino acids: CASSQFPDLDTQYF. In nucleotides, the CDR3 is TGTGCCAGCAGCCAATTCCCCGACTTGGATACGCAGTATTTT.

The V and J genes are TRBV7-8 and TRBJ2-5; maybe TRBD2 (5 bases). V lost 5 bases, J lost 1 base, and 8 bases lay in between. CDR1 and CDR2 from the germline V gene are SGHVS and FQNEAQ. The CDR3 sequence is 13 residues long. DNA of the CDR3: TGTGCCAGCAGCGAGGGAGTCCAAGAGACCCAGTACTTC. Translated: CASSEGVQETQYF.

The V call is TRBV10-1, the J call TRBJ1-5, with 7 bases that match TRBD1. In germline, CDR1 is WNHNN, CDR2 SYGVQD (reference sequence). The CDR3 sequence is 17 residues long. The DNA of the CDR3 is TGCGTAACCTATAGGAGGGGGCTGGGGTCGAGCAATCAGCCCCAGCATTTT. Translation gives CVTYRRGLGSSNQPQHF.

The chain couples TRBV7-3 to TRBJ2-1, with 8 bases that match TRBD1. Germline-derived CDR1 and CDR2 are SGHTA and FQGTGA. This CDR3 comprises 16 residues. The V and J ends lost 3 bases and 2 bases, in that order; junction bases with no gene match: 6. DNA for the CDR3: TGTGCCAGCAGCTTGTCCGGGACAGGAACCTACAATGAGCAGTTCTTC. Protein sequence: CASSLSGTGTYNEQFF.

V gene TRBV27 combines with J gene TRBJ2-7; D unresolved. The CDR3 totals 16 residues. CDR1 is MNHEY and CDR2 is SMNVEV in the germline V gene (reference sequence). The V end lost 1 base, the J end lost 3 bases, and 16 bases lay between the germline ends. The CDR3 protein is CASSLFAARINYEQYF. The CDR3 coding sequence is TGTGCCAGCAGTTTATTCGCGGCCCGGATAAACTACGAGCAGTACTTC.

The gene calls are TRBV7-9 and TRBJ1-1, with a weak D call TRBD1 (5 bases). The germline V and J ends were trimmed by 7 bases and 3 bases, with 15 bases remaining between them. CDR1 is SEHNR, CDR2 FQNEAQ, per germline (reference sequence). This CDR3 has 14 residues. The CDR3 loop reads CASILGGADTEAFF. The CDR3 DNA follows: TGTGCCAGCATCTTGGGGGGAGCTGACACTGAAGCTTTCTTT.

This sequence joins TRBV28 and TRBJ2-1; 7 positions agree with TRBD1. The V gene end was trimmed by 10 bases and the J gene end by 6 bases; junction bases not matched to a gene: 9. The length of the CDR3 is 13 residues. From germline, CDR1 is MDHEN and CDR2 SYDVKM. The DNA of the CDR3 is TGTGCCACGCGACAGGGATCCGGCAATGAGCAGTTCTTC. This encodes CATRQGSGNEQFF.

This chain uses TRBV27 with TRBJ2-1; D might be TRBD1 (5 bases). Trimming cost V 3 bases and J 4 bases, with 10 bases left between them. The CDR3 is made up of 14 amino acids. CDR1 is MNHEY, CDR2 SMNVEV, per germline (reference sequence). The CDR3: CASSFRAEYNEQFF. CDR3 DNA: TGTGCCAGCAGTTTCAGGGCTGAATACAATGAGCAGTTCTTC.

The rearrangement joins TRBV15 to TRBJ1-5; 9 bases map to TRBD1. CDR1 is LNHNV, CDR2 YYDKDF, per germline (reference sequence). The CDR3 sequence is 16 residues long. V shed 5 bases and J 5 bases; nucleotides not matched to a gene: 10. CDR3 in amino acids: CATSPYRDRVHQPQHF. The CDR3 DNA is TGTGCCACCAGCCCTTACCGGGACAGGGTCCATCAGCCCCAGCATTTT.

In this sample, this clone turned up a few times. The chain recombines TRBV4-1 with TRBJ2-1, with TRBD2 matching over 7 bases. Germline CDR1 reads MGHRA; CDR2 reads YSYEKL. The CDR3 loop spans 14 amino acids. J was trimmed by 5 bases and V by 6 bases; bases with no gene match: 7. The CDR3 region has the DNA TGCGCCAGCAGGGCGGCGGGAGAGCACAATGAGCAGTTCTTC. Its protein product is CASRAAGEHNEQFF.

The J gene is TRBJ2-3, the V gene TRBV9; D is unresolved. V was clipped by 0 bases and J by 5 bases, with 10 bases between them. The germline gives CDR1 SGDLS, CDR2 YYNGEE. CDR3 length equals 14 residues. This chain's CDR3 is CASSVETPRDTQYF. The DNA for the CDR3 is TGTGCCAGCAGCGTAGAGACTCCTAGAGATACGCAGTATTTT.

The chain employs TRBV2 and TRBJ1-2; maybe TRBD1 (6 bases). V was pared by 10 bases and J by 4 bases, with 13 bases between. The CDR3 runs to 12 residues. Per germline, CDR1 SNHLY and CDR2 FYNNEI. The CDR3 loop reads CANNGQIYGYTF. The DNA of the CDR3 is TGTGCCAACAACGGACAGATCTATGGCTACACCTTC.

The chain has TRBV30 and TRBJ1-2, with 8 bases that match TRBD1. Trimming cost V 0 bases and J 8 bases; bases outside gene matches: 2. From germline, CDR1 is GTSNPN and CDR2 SVGIG (reference sequence). The CDR3 loop spans 12 amino acids. CDR3 coding DNA: TGTGCCTGGAGTGTAGACAGGGGAGGCTACACCTTC. Protein product: CAWSVDRGGYTF. The entire variable domain, with the rest obtained from reference TRBV30 and TRBJ1-2, is as follows: SQTIHQWPATLVQPVGSPLSLECTVEGTSNPNLYWYRQAAGRGLQLLFYSVGIGQISSEVPQNLSASRPQDRQFILSSKKLLLSDSGFYLCAWSVDRGGYTFGSGTRLTVV.

The J gene is TRBJ2-7, the V gene TRBV19, with 8 positions matching TRBD1. V shed 10 bases and J 3 bases; nucleotides not matched to a gene: 8. The CDR3 totals 13 residues. Germline assignment: CDR1 LNHDA and CDR2 SQIVND (reference sequence). CDR3 sequence reads: CATTDRALYEQYF. CDR3 nucleotide sequence: TGTGCCACTACGGACAGGGCCCTCTACGAGCAGTACTTC.